This T cell receptor (beta chain) derives from a study of T-cell reconstitution after alpha-beta-depleted transplantation in children. Unique molecular identifiers tagged the TCRbeta library. TCRdb re-analysed the PCR reads in MiXCR, keeping a single row per CDR3 protein. The repertoire consists of roughly 17,000 distinct CDR3 sequences, with 9.5% to 15% occurring once and the leading ten covering 70% to 80%. This clonotype was seen repeatedly, ten times or more. Germline CDR1 is SGHRS and CDR2 is YFSETQ. CDR3 length equals 14 residues. The V and J ends lost 0 bases and 3 bases, in that order; junction bases with no gene match: 1.

The clonotype was recovered from a boy under three years old who had a stem cell transplant for Wiskott-Aldrich syndrome, so the T cells may come from the graft donor. The chain joins TRBV5-1 to TRBJ1-1; 8 bases align to TRBD1. Sequencing was performed on PBMCs, mostly from graft donor cells, taken 180 days after TCRalphabeta/CD19-depleted stem cell transplant. The CDR3 loop is CASSLARGHTEAFF. In DNA, the CDR3 is TGCGCCAGCAGCTTGGCCAGGGGGCACACTGAAGCTTTCTTT.